One sample yielded the 9 T cell receptor beta chains listed below, sequenced in a study of shared clonotypes between healthy human individuals. Measured with immunoSEQ multiplex PCR; TCRdb has only the in-frame clones, and not every one. The data hold around 600,000 clones, with around 96% observed a single time. Terminally differentiated effector memory CD45RA+ cells were excluded from the naive CD8 cells, which were CD45RO-negative and positively selected for CCR7. Sequences were obtained from naive CD8+ T cells sorted from blood. Receptor source: a woman aged 25 to 39 in good health.

J is TRBJ2-3 and V is TRBV19; 8 positions match TRBD2. CDR1 is LNHDA and CDR2 is SQIVND in the germline V gene (reference sequence). This CDR3 is 14 amino acids long. V shed 7 bases and J 0 bases; nucleotides not matched to a gene: 3. CDR3 sequence reads: CASKLADSTDTQYF. CDR3 DNA: TGTGCCAGTAAACTAGCGGATAGCACAGATACGCAGTATTTT. The full variable domain, with the rest looked up from reference TRBV19 and TRBJ2-3, is DGGITQSPKYLFRKEGQNVTLSCEQNLNHDAMYWYRQDPGQGLRLIYYSQIVNDFQKGDIAEGYSVSREKKESFPLTVTSAQKNPTAFYLCASKLADSTDTQYFGPGTRLTVL.

The chain recombines TRBV30 with TRBJ2-1, with 7 bases fitting TRBD1. The CDR3 totals 12 residues. Germline-derived CDR1 and CDR2 are GTSNPN and SVGIG (reference sequence). V lost 1 base, J lost 9 bases, and 3 bases stayed unmatched. The CDR3 DNA is TGTGCCTGGAGTGAGACAGGGACTGAGCAGTTCTTC. It is translated as CAWSETGTEQFF.

The chain couples TRBV7-9 to TRBJ1-5, with no clear D. Trimming pared 5 bases from V and 1 base from J, leaving 12 bases between. The germline gives CDR1 SEHNR, CDR2 FQNEAQ (reference sequence). This CDR3 contains 15 residues. Here the CDR3 DNA reads TGTGCCAGCAGCACCGGGCCCGGCAGCAATCAGCCCCAGCATTTT. Translating gives CASSTGPGSNQPQHF.

J is TRBJ2-7 and V is TRBV19; 10 bases agree with TRBD2. V was pared by 3 bases and J by 7 bases, with 12 bases of the junction left unmatched. CDR1 and CDR2 from the germline V gene are LNHDA and SQIVND (reference sequence). CDR3 length: 16 amino acids. CDR3 nucleotides: TGTGCCAGTAGTATCCCCTTGGCTAGCGGGAGTCATGAGCAGTACTTC. Translated: CASSIPLASGSHEQYF. Based on the CDR3 plus reference TRBV19 and TRBJ2-7, the full variable domain is DGGITQSPKYLFRKEGQNVTLSCEQNLNHDAMYWYRQDPGQGLRLIYYSQIVNDFQKGDIAEGYSVSREKKESFPLTVTSAQKNPTAFYLCASSIPLASGSHEQYFGPGTRLTVT.

The V call is TRBV6-5, the J call TRBJ2-2; 12 nucleotides agree with TRBD1. V lost 5 bases, J lost 5 bases, and 3 bases stayed unmatched. Germline V gene sequence: CDR1 MNHEY, CDR2 SVGAGI. The CDR3 is 15 residues long. CDR3 sequence: CASSPGQGATGELFF. CDR3 DNA sequence: TGTGCCAGCAGTCCGGGACAGGGGGCGACCGGGGAGCTGTTTTTT.

On this clone itself: The sample carries other DNA sequences with the same CDR3. This chain links TRBV9 with TRBJ2-3, with TRBD2 as a possible D gene (5 bases). V was pared by 2 bases and J by 6 bases, with 13 bases between. CDR3 length: 14 residues. In germline, CDR1 is SGDLS, CDR2 YYNGEE. The CDR3 bases are TGTGCCAGCAGCGTTGGCGGAGGATCGGATACGCAGTATTTT. Protein product: CASSVGGGSDTQYF.

The gene calls are TRBV6-5 and TRBJ2-7; D is possibly TRBD1 or TRBD2 (5 bases each). The ends were cut back, 3 bases at V and 3 bases at J, with 12 bases in the middle. The CDR3 sequence is 14 residues long. Germline values: CDR1 MNHEY, CDR2 SVGAGI. CDR3 region: CASSYKGDGYEQYF. Here the CDR3 DNA reads TGTGCCAGCAGTTATAAAGGGGACGGCTACGAGCAGTACTTC.

The genes are TRBV13 and TRBJ2-1; D perhaps matches TRBD1 (6 bases). There are 13 residues in the CDR3. Germline V gene data show CDR1 as PRHDT and CDR2 as FYEKMQ (reference sequence). V lost 5 bases and J 8 bases, leaving 13 bases between the germline ends. CDR3 in DNA: TGTGCCAGCAGCCCTGATGGGGGCGATGAGCAGTTCTTC. Protein sequence: CASSPDGGDEQFF.

V usage is TRBV7-9 and J usage is TRBJ2-1; 7 nucleotides line up with TRBD2. Unmatched junction bases numbered 2, after V lost 6 bases and J lost 9 bases. The CDR3 has 11 amino acids. Looked up from germline, CDR1 is SEHNR and CDR2 is FQNEAQ (reference sequence). In DNA, the CDR3 is TGTGCCAGCAGGGGAGGGATTGAGCAGTTCTTC. Its translation is CASRGGIEQFF.